The 9 T cell receptor beta chains reported below all come from one sample, sequenced in a study of beta chain features in type 1 diabetes (dated by TCRdb to 2017 to 2018). Receptor libraries were prepared by the immunoSEQ multiplex PCR assay. The High Capacity cDNA Reverse Transcription Kit was used to reverse transcribe all of the isolated RNA, meaning that expressed TCRB transcripts were what got sequenced. TCRdb retrieved this table from immuneACCESS and kept in-frame rearrangements only. Not all clones are present; in checked studies, unresolved V genes account for under half, and no reason is known for the remainder. For this sample there are hundreds of thousands of clones; about a sixth appear just once. More than 0.08% of the sample lies in the top ten. Sequenced input: naive CD4+ T cells from blood. Interpreted using the paper, the cell subset or site label stands for: true naive CD4+ T cells. These receptors all stem from a man younger than 35 in good health.

The chain employs TRBV7-3 and TRBJ2-7; 10 bases map to TRBD1. V lost 5 bases and J lost 2; bases outside the gene matches: 12. In germline, CDR1 is SGHTA, CDR2 FQGTGA. The CDR3 is 17 amino acids. The CDR3: CASSKRPLGQGTYEQYF. The CDR3 DNA follows: TGTGCCAGCAGCAAAAGACCTTTGGGACAGGGGACCTACGAGCAGTACTTC.

This clone occurred a few times. This chain links TRBV7-2 with TRBJ2-2; no firm D call. Trimming took off 5 bases at V and 6 bases at J, with 10 bases between the two ends. The CDR3 contains 13 residues. The germline CDR1 and CDR2 sequences are SGHTA and FQGNSA. Here the CDR3 reads CASSPRLAGELFF. CDR3 sequence (DNA): TGTGCCAGCAGCCCCCGGCTCGCCGGGGAGCTGTTTTTT.

V usage is TRBV27 and J usage is TRBJ2-5, with TRBD2 matching over 7 bases. V lost 5 bases to trimming and J lost 5 bases; unmatched junction nucleotides: 11. Germline values: CDR1 MNHEY, CDR2 SMNVEV (reference sequence). The CDR3 totals 15 residues. The CDR3 region is CASSTRVLAAETQYF. Written as DNA, the CDR3 is TGTGCCAGCAGTACCCGGGTGCTAGCGGCGGAGACCCAGTACTTC.

This clone occurred a few times. The chain uses TRBV5-8 and TRBJ2-1; D is uncertain. Germline CDR1 and CDR2: SGHTS and YDEGEE. Trimming took off 0 bases at V and 9 bases at J, with 4 bases between the two ends. CDR3 size: 11 residues. The CDR3 region has the DNA TGTGCCAGCAGCTTGGAGGGTGAGCAGTTCTTC. Amino acid sequence: CASSLEGEQFF.

The V and J genes are TRBV5-1 and TRBJ1-5, with D possibly TRBD1 on 5 matching bases. The CDR3 is made up of 15 amino acids. Germline V gene lookup returns CDR1 SGHRS and CDR2 YFSETQ. The germline V and J ends were trimmed by 4 bases and 0 bases, with 11 bases remaining between them. The CDR3 region has the DNA TGCGCCAGCAGCCCCGACAGTTATAGCAATCAGCCCCAGCATTTT. It specifies CASSPDSYSNQPQHF.

This clone appeared a few times. The V gene is TRBV7-4, the J gene TRBJ1-5; no clear D. Trimming took 5 bases from V and 1 from J, leaving 18 bases between them. The CDR3 is 17 residues long. From germline, CDR1 is SGHVT and CDR2 SQSDAQ. CDR3 region: CASSLGNLNPSNQPQHF. Here the CDR3 DNA reads TGTGCCAGCAGCCTGGGCAACCTTAACCCAAGCAATCAGCCCCAGCATTTT. Together with reference TRBV7-4 and TRBJ1-5, the CDR3 gives the full variable domain: GAGVSQSPRYKVAKRGRDVALRCDSISGHVTLYWYRQTLGQGSEVLTYSQSDAQRDKSGRPSGRFSAERPERSVSTLKIQRTEQGDSAVYLCASSLGNLNPSNQPQHFGDGTRLSIL.

V usage is TRBV6-6 and J usage is TRBJ2-5, with 8 bases that match TRBD1. The CDR3 is made up of 15 amino acids. V shed 5 bases, J shed 5 bases, and the junction held 10 bases outside the gene matches. Germline loops: CDR1 MNHNY, CDR2 SVGAGI (reference sequence). The CDR3 loop reads CASSPTGQGSETQYF. The CDR3 DNA is TGTGCCAGCAGTCCGACCGGACAGGGCAGCGAGACCCAGTACTTC.

This clone was seen a few times. The sample carries other DNA sequences with the same CDR3. The rearrangement uses TRBV9 and TRBJ2-1, with 10 bases fitting TRBD1. V shed 2 bases, J shed 1 base, and the junction held 9 bases outside the gene matches. Looked up from germline, CDR1 is SGDLS and CDR2 is YYNGEE. This CDR3 spans 18 amino acids. CDR3 nucleotides: TGTGCCAGCAGCGTCGGGCCAAGGGGACAGGGGTCCTACAATGAGCAGTTCTTC. Translating gives CASSVGPRGQGSYNEQFF.

V is TRBV25-1 and J is TRBJ2-1, with 8 bases that match TRBD2. The V and J ends lost 4 bases and 0 bases, in that order; junction bases with no gene match: 5. There are 16 residues in the CDR3. Germline CDR1 is MGHDK and CDR2 is SYGVNS. The CDR3 is CASSGERGSSYNEQFF. CDR3 DNA: TGTGCCAGCAGTGGGGAGCGGGGGTCCTCCTACAATGAGCAGTTCTTC.